These T cell receptor beta chains were read from a single sample in a study of shared clonotypes between healthy human individuals. Sequencing was performed with immunoSEQ multiplex PCR; in TCRdb, only in-frame clones are kept and a portion is missing. The table shows about 2 million clones, with just under 95% occurring only once. Specimen: naive CD8+ T cells sorted from blood. All receptors derive from a young man in good health. Each CDR3 is given with its conserved first and last residue. D genes are given only for firm matches. Only some rows state a clone size, as once, few, many or a class for expanded clones.

d_gene,abundance,j_gene,v_gene,CDR3aa,CDR3nt
TRBD1,.,TRBJ1-1,TRBV15,CATSRGGTGRGDTEAFF,TGTGCCACCAGCAGAGGGGGGACAGGGAGAGGGGACACTGAAGCTTTCTTT
TRBD1,.,TRBJ2-2,TRBV7-6,CASSYLAGTGLSGELFF,TGTGCCAGCAGCTACTTAGCCGGGACAGGGTTGTCCGGGGAGCTGTTTTTT
.,.,TRBJ2-1,TRBV9,CASSVVGGTSYNEQFF,TGTGCCAGCAGCGTAGTCGGAGGAACCTCCTACAATGAGCAGTTCTTC
TRBD2,.,TRBJ2-7,TRBV27,CASSFRGGRGVYEQYF,TGTGCCAGCAGTTTTCGTGGCGGGAGAGGTGTCTACGAGCAGTACTTC
TRBD2,.,TRBJ2-5,TRBV6-1,CASSAEVAGGLMGNRETQYF,TGTGCCAGCAGTGCCGAGGTAGCGGGGGGGCTCATGGGCAATCGGGAGACCCAGTACTTC
.,.,TRBJ1-5,TRBV5-4,CASSLQGSNQPQHF,TGTGCCAGCAGCTTACAGGGTAGCAATCAGCCCCAGCATTTT
TRBD1,once,TRBJ1-1,TRBV4-1,CASRSTGGYTEAFF,TGCGCCAGCAGGTCTACAGGGGGATACACTGAAGCTTTCTTT
TRBD1,once,TRBJ1-5,TRBV2,CASTGGQGNQPQHF,TGTGCCAGTACAGGGGGCCAGGGCAATCAGCCCCAGCATTTT
.,.,TRBJ1-4,TRBV4-3,CASSRLDSVSNEKLFF,TGCGCCAGCAGCCGGCTAGACAGCGTTTCTAATGAAAAACTGTTTTTT
.,.,TRBJ1-5,TRBV27,CASSLSVGLDQPQHF,TGTGCCAGCAGTTTATCGGTGGGTTTGGATCAGCCCCAGCATTTT
.,.,TRBJ1-1,TRBV11-2,CASSLRVSEAFF,TGTGCCAGCAGCTTAAGAGTTTCTGAAGCTTTCTTT
.,once,TRBJ2-3,TRBV19,CASSTLDTQYF,TGTGCCAGTAGTACCCTAGATACGCAGTATTTT
TRBD1,.,TRBJ1-1,TRBV27,CASSSQGGRTEAFF,TGTGCCAGCAGTTCCCAGGGGGGACGGACTGAAGCTTTCTTT
.,.,TRBJ2-7,TRBV15,CATSRDMGAAYEQYF,TGTGCCACCAGCAGAGATATGGGGGCGGCATACGAGCAGTACTTC
TRBD1,once,TRBJ2-7,TRBV4-3,CASSRLTGDLYEQYF,TGCGCCAGCAGCCGACTGACAGGGGACCTCTACGAGCAGTACTTC
.,.,TRBJ2-1,TRBV7-9,CASSPPGGSYNEQFF,TGTGCCAGCAGCCCCCCAGGGGGGTCCTACAATGAGCAGTTCTTC
.,.,TRBJ2-7,TRBV4-1,CASSFVPMGYEQYF,TGCGCCAGCAGCTTCGTCCCGATGGGGTACGAGCAGTACTTC
.,.,TRBJ2-3,TRBV6-5,CASSYSGILGDTQYF,TGTGCCAGCAGTTACTCCGGAATTCTCGGAGATACGCAGTATTTT
.,.,TRBJ2-7,TRBV10-2,CASSENYEQYF,TGCGCCAGCAGTGAAAACTACGAGCAGTACTTC
TRBD1,few,TRBJ1-1,TRBV14,CASSPMRGQGNTEAFF,TGTGCCAGCAGCCCGATGAGGGGGCAGGGGAACACTGAAGCTTTCTTT
.,.,TRBJ1-2,TRBV23-1,CASSQRFKCQRYYGYTF,TGCGCCAGCAGTCAAAGATTTAAGTGTCAGCGATACTATGGCTACACCTTC
TRBD2,once,TRBJ2-3,TRBV7-8,CASSLGSGFTDTQYF,TGTGCCAGCAGCTTAGGTAGCGGGTTCACAGATACGCAGTATTTT